The source of this T cell receptor beta chain is a study of shared clonotypes between healthy human individuals. Study at large: The study enrolled two women and a few men aged 18 to 49. Study-level results: Donor scarcity curtailed the genetic and exposure-history diversity represented herein. Expectations were that clonotype sharing among donors would be affected by sequencing depth.

This clone was picked up a small number of times. Its target is not known. TCRdb keeps only in-frame clones here, not all; method: immunoSEQ multiplex PCR. The sample consists of fewer than 700,000 clones, roughly four fifths of them appearing once. CDR1 is MDHEN and CDR2 is SYDVKM in the germline V gene. Trimming shortened V by 7 bases and J by 7 bases, and 10 bases separated the two germline ends. The CDR3 runs to 11 residues. The rearrangement uses TRBV28 and TRBJ1-1; D gene uncertain. Sequencing used PBMCs. The origin of this receptor is a woman in her thirties or forties in good health. Some clones in this sample may be carry-over from other donors' samples. The CDR3 nucleotides are TGTGCCAGCACCGAAGGGTTTGAAGCTTTCTTT. It translates to CASTEGFEAFF.